The clone carrying this T cell receptor beta chain came up once. Using immunoSEQ multiplex PCR, the repertoire was profiled, and TCRdb retains in-frame clones only, with some absent. This table holds tens of thousands of clones, more than 80% found once. This record comes from a study of control samples from healthy donors and cancer patients. The source is a man in his 60s with head and neck cancer. The sequenced sample was PBMCs.

CDR3 in DNA: TGTGCCAGCAGCCAAGATCGAGCGAGCCAGTCGTGGGATGAGCAGTTCTTC. Residues: CASSQDRASQSWDEQFF. The chain employs TRBV3-1 (or the pseudogene TRBV3-2) and TRBJ2-1; D unresolved. Trimming removed 0 bases at V and 8 bases at J, with 20 bases between. CDR1 and CDR2 from the germline V gene are LGHDT and YNNKEL (reference sequence). CDR3 length: 17 amino acids.